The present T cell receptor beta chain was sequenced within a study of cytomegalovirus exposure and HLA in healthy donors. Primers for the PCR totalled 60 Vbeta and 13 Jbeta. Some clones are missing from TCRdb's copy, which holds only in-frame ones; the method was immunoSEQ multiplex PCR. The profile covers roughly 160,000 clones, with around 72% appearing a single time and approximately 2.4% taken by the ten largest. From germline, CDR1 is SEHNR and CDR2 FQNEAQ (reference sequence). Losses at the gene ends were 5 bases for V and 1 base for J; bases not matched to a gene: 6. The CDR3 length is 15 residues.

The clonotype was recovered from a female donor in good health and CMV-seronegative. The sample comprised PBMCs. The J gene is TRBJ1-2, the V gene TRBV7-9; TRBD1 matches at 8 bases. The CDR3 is CASSPNRGDNYGYTF. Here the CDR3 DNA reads TGTGCCAGCAGCCCTAACAGGGGGGATAACTATGGCTACACCTTC.